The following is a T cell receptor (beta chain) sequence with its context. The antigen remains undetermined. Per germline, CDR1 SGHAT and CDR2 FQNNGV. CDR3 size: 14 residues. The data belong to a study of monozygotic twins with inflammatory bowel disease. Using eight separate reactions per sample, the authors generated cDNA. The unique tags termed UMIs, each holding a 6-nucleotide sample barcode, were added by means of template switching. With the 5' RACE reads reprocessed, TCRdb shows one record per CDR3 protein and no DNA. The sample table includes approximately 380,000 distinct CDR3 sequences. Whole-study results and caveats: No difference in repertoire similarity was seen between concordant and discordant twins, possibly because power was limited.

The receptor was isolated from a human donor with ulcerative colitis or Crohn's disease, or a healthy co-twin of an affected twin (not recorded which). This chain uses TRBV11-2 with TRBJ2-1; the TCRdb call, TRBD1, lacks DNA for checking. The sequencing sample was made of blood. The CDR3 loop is CASSLDGQSNEQFF.